This is a list of T cell receptor beta chains from one sample in a study of blood T cell repertoires in COVID-19. Clones were sequenced by immunoSEQ multiplex PCR, and TCRdb holds only the in-frame ones, with some missing. The table shows over 150,000 clones, with 82% occurring only once. The specimen sequenced was peripheral blood. The origin of the receptors is a woman older than 75 with active or convalescent COVID-19. Both conserved end residues are trimmed from each CDR3.

V gene: TRBV5-4; J gene: TRBJ2-1; CDR3 protein: ASSLNRGAYNEQF
V gene: TRBV2; J gene: TRBJ1-6; CDR3 protein: ASSELSEGSPLH
V gene: TRBV5-1; J gene: TRBJ1-2; CDR3 protein: ASSLSGANYGYT
V gene: TRBV5-1; J gene: TRBJ2-3; CDR3 protein: ASSYGLAGGPRTDTQY
V gene: TRBV12-3/TRBV12-4; J gene: TRBJ2-2; CDR3 protein: ASSILVAGELF
V gene: TRBV24-1; J gene: TRBJ2-1; CDR3 protein: ATSDAGQGMGEQF
V gene: TRBV30; J gene: TRBJ1-2; CDR3 protein: AWTGQALYGYT
V gene: TRBV5-6; J gene: TRBJ1-5; CDR3 protein: ASSLVHNSGQPQH
V gene: TRBV28; J gene: TRBJ2-7; CDR3 protein: ASSAGQGREQY
V gene: TRBV2; J gene: TRBJ1-2; CDR3 protein: AGRRTVNYGYT
V gene: TRBV30; J gene: TRBJ1-2; CDR3 protein: AWSVRARDYGYT
V gene: TRBV14; J gene: TRBJ2-1; CDR3 protein: ASSLGTGAYNEQF
V gene: TRBV5-1; J gene: TRBJ1-1; CDR3 protein: ASSHQGGETEAF
V gene: TRBV2; J gene: TRBJ1-5; CDR3 protein: ASSEGTGNSNQPQH
V gene: TRBV11-1; J gene: TRBJ1-5; CDR3 protein: ASSPQEGGPQH
V gene: TRBV19; J gene: TRBJ1-1; CDR3 protein: ASSWTGRNTEAF